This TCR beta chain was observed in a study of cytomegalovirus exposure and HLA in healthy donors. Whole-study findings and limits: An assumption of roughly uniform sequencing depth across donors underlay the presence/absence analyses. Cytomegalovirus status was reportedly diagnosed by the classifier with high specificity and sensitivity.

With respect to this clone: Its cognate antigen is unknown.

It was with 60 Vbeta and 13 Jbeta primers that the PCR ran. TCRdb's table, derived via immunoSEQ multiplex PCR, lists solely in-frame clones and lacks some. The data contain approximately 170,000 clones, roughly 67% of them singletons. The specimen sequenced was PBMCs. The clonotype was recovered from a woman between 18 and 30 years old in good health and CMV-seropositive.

As DNA, the CDR3 is TGTGCCAGCAGCCAAGAAGTTCGGCGGTACGAGCAGTACTTC. Protein: CASSQEVRRYEQYF. V and J are TRBV5-6 and TRBJ2-7; no definite D call. The V gene lost 4 bases and the J gene lost 4 bases, with 15 bases spanning the gap. This CDR3 is built from 14 residues. CDR1 is SGHDT and CDR2 is YYEEEE in the germline V gene.